This T cell receptor (beta chain) was found in a study of T cell repertoires in cytomegalovirus infection. This clonotype was counted many times. Using its own MiXCR run on the reads, TCRdb lists one record per CDR3 protein. This sample has 500,000 or so distinct CDR3 sequences, with about 15% found just once. Unmatched junction bases numbered 11, after V lost 1 base and J lost 3 bases. The CDR3 extends over 17 amino acids. Germline V gives CDR1 MNHEY, CDR2 SVGAGI. The chain carries TRBV6-5 and TRBJ2-5; 7 bases are a match to TRBD1. Sequencing was performed on CD8+ T cells from PBMCs. This receptor was taken from a human donor in good health (CMV status not recorded). Some clones in this sample may be carry-over from other donors' samples. CDR3 sequence reads: CASSYFPNRGTEETQYF. Here the CDR3 DNA reads TGTGCCAGCAGTTACTTTCCTAACAGGGGAACGGAAGAGACCCAGTACTTC.